The source of this T cell receptor beta chain is a study of siplizumab effects on memory and regulatory T cells. This clone occurred once. The antigen is undetermined. CDR1 is SGHNT, CDR2 YENEEA, per germline. Trimming removed 4 bases from V and 7 bases from J; junction bases left unmatched: 11. There are 16 residues in the CDR3. Cells that made up the mixed lymphocyte reaction were cocultured at 37°C for 6 to 7 days. The table came from immunoSEQ multiplex PCR; TCRdb's copy has only in-frame clones and leaves some out. The sample lists roughly 13,000 clones; around 49% were seen once. The sequence came from a human donor in good health; the cells came from an allogeneic mixed lymphocyte reaction. The gene calls are TRBV11-3 and TRBJ2-7, with 12 bases identical to TRBD2. The source material was CFSE-low (dividing) CD4+ T cells sorted from an allogeneic mixed lymphocyte reaction. This CDR3 is CASSSGTSGPALEQYF. The CDR3 DNA reads as TGTGCCAGCAGCTCAGGGACTAGCGGGCCCGCGTTGGAGCAGTACTTC.